Below, 15 T cell receptor beta chains from the same sample are listed, as sequenced in a study of cytomegalovirus exposure and HLA in healthy donors. The table came from immunoSEQ multiplex PCR; TCRdb's copy has only in-frame clones and leaves some out. The data show 150,000 to 200,000 clones, roughly nine tenths seen once. Material: PBMCs. Receptors were obtained from a woman aged 18-30 years in good health and CMV-seropositive.

This clone came up once. The chain employs TRBV5-1 and TRBJ2-1; 8 bases are a match to TRBD2. CDR3 size: 14 residues. Germline CDR1 reads SGHRS; CDR2 reads YFSETQ. Trimming took 3 bases from V and 6 from J; bases not matched to a gene: 5. The CDR3 DNA reads TGCGCCAGCAGCTCGGGACTAGTCGTCAATGAGCAGTTCTTC. Translating gives CASSSGLVVNEQFF.

This chain joins TRBV29-1 and TRBJ1-2; possibly TRBD1 for D (6 bases). The ends were cut back, 7 bases at V and 4 bases at J, with 13 bases in the middle. Germline-derived CDR1 and CDR2 are SQVTM and ANQGSEA. CDR3 length: 12 residues. The CDR3 is CSAWTAPYGYTF. The CDR3 DNA follows: TGCAGCGCATGGACAGCCCCCTATGGCTACACCTTC.

Comment on this clone: At one boundary the junction diverges from the germline segment, which might be a read error. The rearrangement joins TRBV7-7 to TRBJ2-3; D uncertain. The CDR3 spans 13 residues. The germline CDR1 and CDR2 sequences are SSHAT and FNYEAQ (reference sequence). The DNA for the CDR3 is TGTGCTAGCAGCTTAGCCGGTATAGATACGCAGTATTTT. Translation: CASSLAGIDTQYF.

The rearrangement joins TRBV12-5 to TRBJ2-1; tentative D call: TRBD1 (6 bases). Trimming stripped 8 bases from V and 7 bases from J, with 12 bases between. Germline CDR1 reads LGHNT; CDR2 reads FRNRAP. The CDR3 totals 12 residues. The DNA for the CDR3 is TGTGCTAGTCAGGGGACGCAAAATGAGCAGTTCTTC. Translating gives CASQGTQNEQFF. Full variable domain (outside the CDR3, taken from reference TRBV12-5 and TRBJ2-1): DARVTQTPRHKVTEMGQEVTMRCQPILGHNTVFWYRQTMMQGLELLAYFRNRAPLDDSGMPKDRFSAEMPDATLATLKIQPSEPRDSAVYFCASQGTQNEQFFGPGTRLTVL.

This clone was counted a single time. The rearrangement joins TRBV5-1 to TRBJ1-1; the D gene is possibly TRBD1 (6 bases). V was trimmed by 4 bases and J by 3 bases, leaving 10 bases between them. The V gene's germline CDR1 is SGHRS and CDR2 YFSETQ. CDR3 length: 13 amino acids. CDR3 protein: CASSQGQYTEAFF. The CDR3 DNA is TGCGCCAGCAGCCAAGGACAGTACACTGAAGCTTTCTTT.

V gene TRBV10-1 combines with J gene TRBJ2-3; TRBD2 matches 10 bases. This CDR3 contains 16 residues. Trimming at V came to 0 bases and at J to 0 bases, leaving 0 bases not matched to a gene. CDR1 WNHNN and CDR2 SYGVQD come from the germline V gene (reference sequence). For the CDR3, the DNA is TGCGCCAGCAGTGAGTCGACTAGCGGGAGCACAGATACGCAGTATTTT. Its translation is CASSESTSGSTDTQYF.

The rearrangement uses TRBV28 and TRBJ2-7; 8 nucleotides line up with TRBD1. Germline V gives CDR1 MDHEN, CDR2 SYDVKM. The V segment lost 7 bases and the J segment 0 bases; nucleotides outside the gene matches: 5. This CDR3 region has 14 residues. CDR3 sequence reads: CASIPGQASYEQYF. The CDR3 DNA follows: TGTGCCAGCATTCCGGGACAGGCCTCCTACGAGCAGTACTTC.

This clone was observed a single time. The J gene is TRBJ2-1, the V gene TRBV28; TRBD1 matches 12 bases. Germline-derived CDR1 and CDR2 are MDHEN and SYDVKM. This CDR3 comprises 18 residues. V was pared by 5 bases and J by 1 base, with 9 bases of the junction left unmatched. CDR3 DNA sequence: TGTGCCAGCAGTGGGACAGGGGGCGGATTAGGGTCCTACAATGAGCAGTTCTTC. It encodes CASSGTGGGLGSYNEQFF.

J is TRBJ2-7 and V is TRBV7-2; 11 bases align to TRBD2. CDR3 length equals 17 residues. Unmatched junction bases numbered 10, after V lost 3 bases and J lost 3 bases. Germline V gives CDR1 SGHTA, CDR2 FQGNSA. The CDR3 loop reads CASSFRLAGGFYYEQYF. The CDR3 DNA reads TGTGCCAGCAGCTTCAGGCTAGCGGGGGGATTCTACTACGAGCAGTACTTC.

The V call is TRBV5-6, the J call TRBJ2-7; the D is unclear. The CDR3 has 13 amino acids. In germline, CDR1 is SGHDT, CDR2 YYEEEE. V gave up 0 bases and J gave up 6 bases, with 10 bases separating them. The CDR3 region has the DNA TGTGCCAGCAGCTTGGGGATTCCGGGCGAGCAGTACTTC. Translated: CASSLGIPGEQYF.

This clone came up a few times. The J gene is TRBJ1-3, the V gene TRBV5-6, with 7 positions matching TRBD1. The J segment lost 9 bases and the V segment lost 2 bases, leaving 14 bases of the junction unmatched. The CDR3 runs to 16 residues. Germline CDR1 reads SGHDT; CDR2 reads YYEEEE. The DNA of the CDR3 is TGTGCCAGCAGCTTCCCAACAGGGGCCCAACGGAGCACCATATATTTT. Its protein is CASSFPTGAQRSTIYF.

The rearrangement joins TRBV27 to TRBJ1-2; 10 bases match TRBD1. CDR1 is MNHEY and CDR2 is SMNVEV in the germline V gene (reference sequence). The junction had 8 bases not matched to a gene; V was cut back by 5 bases and J by 5 bases. The CDR3 sequence is 15 residues long. CDR3 sequence reads: CASSPEWDRGYGYTF. CDR3 bases: TGTGCCAGCAGTCCAGAATGGGACAGGGGTTATGGCTACACCTTC.

V usage is TRBV21-1 and J usage is TRBJ2-1; the table's D call, TRBD2, was not checked against the DNA. TRBV21-1 corresponds to a pseudogene. The CDR3 is 14 residues long. The CDR3 DNA follows: TGTGCCAGCAGCAAGGGGAGGACTTACAATGAGCAGTTCTTC. Translation gives CASSKGRTYNEQFF.

Worth noting for this clone: Compared with germline, one end of the junction differs, possibly owing to a read error. CDR3 DNA: TGCAGCCCGGGGGGACTTTTGGGTGGCTTC. Translating it yields CSPGGLLGGF. The V and J genes are TRBV20-1 and TRBJ1-2, with D possibly being TRBD1 (5 bases). The germline V gene has CDR1 DFQATT and CDR2 SNEGSKA (reference sequence). CDR3 length: 10 amino acids.

The chain employs TRBV25-1 and TRBJ2-2; TRBD2 agrees at 11 bases. Germline CDR1 reads MGHDK; CDR2 reads SYGVNS. The CDR3 has 14 residues. Trimming at V came to 6 bases and at J to 4 bases, leaving 1 base not matched to a gene. This chain's CDR3 is CASRLAGVTGELFF. The CDR3 region has the DNA TGTGCCAGCAGACTAGCGGGAGTCACCGGGGAGCTGTTTTTT.